This TCR beta chain was sequenced for a study of cytomegalovirus exposure and HLA in healthy donors (dated by TCRdb to the late 2010s). For context, the study as a whole: According to an earlier analysis of 587 of the donors, 150 million to 200 million T cells yielded over 100 million unique TCR beta sequences and about 300 Gb of sequence data. About 280 gigabases of sequencing data and roughly 90 million unique TCR sequences were included in an early release covering around 650 HLA-typed donors. The genetic ancestry cluster associated with self-reported Caucasian donors included around 76% of the roughly 400 genotyped donors. The aim of the study was to test whether cataloging public T cell receptors could identify signatures of past pathogen exposure. The T cell repertoires of 670 or so subjects were profiled by immunosequencing and related to cytomegalovirus serostatus. Along with the approximately 700-subject first cohort, a separate validation cohort of about 110 different subjects was used. To predict cytomegalovirus infection status, the study combined high-throughput TCR immunosequencing, statistical association of individual TCRs with disease status, and machine learning. A later analysis re-examined previously published TCR beta repertoires from more than 550 donors and added high-resolution HLA genotyping to investigate patterns of TCR occurrence. Rather than drawing on any new phenotypic data, the later analysis identified candidate immune exposures from TCR beta sequences and the way those sequences occurred across donors. In an earlier analysis of several hundred of the donors, high-throughput TCR beta sequencing was used to judge whether each TCR beta V gene segment behaved as functional or pseudogenic. Donor age, sex, ethnicity and CMV serostatus were collected together with the repertoire data. Genome-wide SNP genotypes for about 65% of the roughly 670 donors were used in a later genetic analysis, which treated that subset as a discovery cohort. Every discovery cohort repertoire had been produced on one sequencing platform. HLA typing included class I and class II loci at four-digit resolution. Typing coverage varied by locus: 629-630 donors for A, B, C, DRB1 and DQB1; approximately 500 for DQA1; over 600 for DPA1; roughly 450 for DPB1. Roughly 5 DR-DQ haplotypes were handled as single units for association and clustering because linkage in the cohort was strong. On average, around 200,000 unique TCR beta nucleotide sequences were sequenced per donor among more than 350 genotyped donors of the cohort, with 15% to 20% of those sequences being non-productive. General conclusions and limits of the study: Most CMV-associated TCR beta chains appeared to be HLA-restricted in a later analysis, and the HLA associations seemed to be driven largely by CMV exposure. An earlier analysis of approximately 530 of the donors showed that most TCR beta V segments appeared in productive rearrangements either about 87% or about 30% of the time, which broadly matched IMGT annotations. Most TCR sequences were seen in very few donors, while some public TCRs were found in many individuals. In a later analysis, the rate of TCR association differed among HLA loci, with DRB1 alleles having the most associated TCRs and HLA-C alleles having the fewest. In the study, roughly 160 TCR beta chains were listed as associated with cytomegalovirus. Sequencing depth was assumed to be roughly uniform across donors in the presence/absence analyses, though that assumption may not hold. The only immune exposure information available for the cohort was CMV serostatus. A few of the identified cytomegalovirus-associated TCR beta chains were confirmed in vitro to be specific for cytomegalovirus antigens. A further reported finding was that TCR beta sequences accurately predicted the HLA-A and HLA-B alleles for most subjects in the first cohort. A cluster of highly shared sequence variants was judged likely to be a technical artifact of the sequencing pipeline. Several of the top co-occurrence clusters appeared to be linked to parvovirus B19, influenza, CMV and Epstein-Barr virus, according to a later analysis. The 87-base-pair reads could not distinguish some IMGT-functional V segments, including TRBV6-2 and TRBV6-3, so those segments were excluded. According to the authors, the approach could potentially be generalized to other disease states and immunological phenotypes. Linkage disequilibrium might explain the correlated functional status among segregating V segments, but an unknown experimental factor could not be ruled out. A later analysis associated 15,000 to 20,000 TCR beta sequences with specific HLA alleles at a false discovery rate of 0.05. A later analysis found that HLA-associated TCR beta chains were more clonally expanded and had lower generation probabilities than equally common non-associated chains. In a later genetic analysis, fewer N-insertions in productive TCRs were reported among donors in an Asian-associated ancestry cluster than the 666-donor mean. Assigning TCR associations to individual alleles was difficult when HLA alleles, especially DR and DQ, strongly co-occurred. The earlier analysis of almost 600 of the donors excluded 15 to 20 rarely observed V segments, including chromosome 9 orphons, because counts were too low. The classifier was reported to diagnose cytomegalovirus status with high specificity and sensitivity in both the original cohort and the validation cohort. This cohort had only TCR beta chains sequenced, and the lack of alpha or paired-chain data limited which features could be detected. Because HLA typing was unavailable for some donors at each locus, only the typed subset was used in association tests. A later genetic analysis associated a missense DCLRE1C variant with V-gene and J-gene trimming of TCR beta chains, and an independent cohort replicated the association.

This clone was found a few times. Its antigen remains unidentified. Base qualities are not recorded, but no much larger clone differs from it by a single base. The CDR3 runs 12 residues from the cysteine to the phenylalanine. Kept here is only the CDR3 DNA, which spans 36 bases and is read in frame from base 1. The cohort comprised hundreds of healthy bone marrow donors. All cohort members were sampled while nominally healthy, although unrecorded immune exposures were likely present. The donor was CMV seropositive and belonged to the group of 250 to 350 seropositive cohort members. Each donor provided a peripheral blood sample, and peripheral blood mononuclear cells were used for TCR beta sequencing. Genomic DNA extraction from the blood cell samples was performed with the Qiagen DNeasy Blood Extraction Kit. The library relied on the immunoSEQ multiplex PCR assay. A mixture of 60 forward primers for TCR Vbeta segments and 13 reverse primers for TCR Jbeta segments was used in the multiplex PCR. Amplification of the CDR3 region of rearranged TCR beta genes was performed with a multiplex PCR assay on genomic DNA. The amplified TCR beta libraries were sequenced on the Illumina HiSeq System as 87-base-pair reads. On the study's bioinformatics: A later analysis tallied 80 million to 95 million unique TCR beta chains across the 666 repertoires, and around 9.9 million of those chains were shared by two or more donors. To remove PCR and sequencing errors, raw reads were error-corrected and collapsed into unique sequences using a nearest-neighbor algorithm that merged closely related sequences. CDR3 sequences were aligned to IMGT reference sequences to assign V, D and J gene segments. Each retained sequence needed at least a six-nucleotide match to both a V gene segment and a J gene segment. Rearrangements were called productive when the CDR3 lacked stop codons and stayed in frame with V and J; all others were non-productive. Following IMGT convention, CDR3 was defined as the stretch from the second conserved V-encoded cysteine to the conserved J-encoded phenylalanine. The earlier analysis of about 560 of the donors excluded any sequence lacking an unambiguous match to a single V gene segment. In an earlier analysis of roughly 600 of the donors, a V segment was called functional when productive rearrangements were above 56.7%, and segregating when the standard deviation between donors exceeded 5%. A statistical classification framework was built for diagnosing cytomegalovirus status from the catalog of TCR beta chain sequences. A later analysis assigned V and J genes by comparing TCR nucleotide sequences with IMGT/GENE-DB human TR gene sequences. A later analysis assigned CDR3 sequences and most-parsimonious VDJ recombination scenarios with the TCRdist pipeline. In a later analysis, each TCR beta chain was defined by its CDR3 amino acid sequence together with its V-gene family, and reads lacking a unique V-gene family were excluded. A later analysis removed 592 highly shared, low-generation-probability nucleotide sequences to deal with suspected cross-contamination and a sequencing artifact. For each public chain, a later analysis derived a clonal expansion index from normalized ranks of inferred template counts within each repertoire. Generation probabilities in a later analysis came from a VDJ recombination model fitted to out-of-frame rearrangements, and those results were checked against IGoR. Hypergeometric tests were used in a later analysis to score TCR-TCR, TCR-HLA and TCR-CMV co-occurrence, with a repertoire-size bias correction applied to the TCR pairs. In a later analysis, false discovery rates were estimated by permuting HLA or CMV assignments 20 times. A later analysis grouped co-occurring TCRs with DBSCAN, adding TCRdist sequence similarity when clustering within HLA-allele-positive subsets. Repertoires with fewer than 30,000 or more than 120,000 public chains, plus five repertoires with anomalous nucleotide sharing, were excluded from co-occurrence clustering. TCRdb provides this immuneACCESS table in a form limited to in-frame rearrangements. Some clones are lacking; in checked studies, under half of them reflect an unresolved V gene, and why the rest are absent is not known. The V and J calls and clone size were taken over from that table, and D and trimming were inferred from the DNA. For this sample the table gives 100,000 to 150,000 clones, of which about 11% were detected only once. The ten most abundant clones make up approximately 4.5% of the sample.

The sequenced material came from PBMCs. The chain is made from TRBV21-1 and TRBJ1-1. TRBV21-1 is a pseudogene locus. The sequence derives from a woman aged 18-29 years in good health and CMV-seropositive. The DNA sequence is given as TGTGCCAGCAGCAAAGGCGGCACTGAAGCTTTCTTT. This sequence encodes CASSKGGTEAFF.